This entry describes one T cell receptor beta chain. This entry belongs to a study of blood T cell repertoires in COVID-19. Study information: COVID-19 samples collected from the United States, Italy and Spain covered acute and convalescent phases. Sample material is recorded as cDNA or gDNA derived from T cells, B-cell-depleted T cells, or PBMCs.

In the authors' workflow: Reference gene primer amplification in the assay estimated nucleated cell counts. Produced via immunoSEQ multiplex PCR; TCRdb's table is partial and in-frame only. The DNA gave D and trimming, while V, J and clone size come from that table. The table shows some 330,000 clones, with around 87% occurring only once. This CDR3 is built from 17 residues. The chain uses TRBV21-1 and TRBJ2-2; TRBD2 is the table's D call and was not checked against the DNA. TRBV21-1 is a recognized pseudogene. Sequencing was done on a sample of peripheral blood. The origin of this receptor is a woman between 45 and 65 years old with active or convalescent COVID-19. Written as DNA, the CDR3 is TGTGCCAGCAGCGCCACCTTCGGGACTACTGCAACCGGGGAGCTGTTTTTT. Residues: CASSATFGTTATGELFF.